A selection of T cell receptor beta chains follows, all from one sample in a study of blood T cell repertoires in COVID-19. Only in-frame clones appear in the TCRdb table, and some are missing; sequencing was by immunoSEQ multiplex PCR. The data show 300,000 to 350,000 clones, with 90% seen just once and 4% to 5.5% held by the top ten. The sample comprised PBMCs or T cells enriched from blood (not recorded which). The receptors were sampled from a woman aged 18-29 years with acute COVID-19. CDR3s include the opening cysteine and the closing phenylalanine or tryptophan. D genes are given only for firm matches. A clone size is listed for some rows: how often the clone was seen (once, few, many), or a class if it is expanded.

d_gene	abundance	v_gene	j_gene	CDR3aa	CDR3nt
-	-	TRBV9	TRBJ1-5	CASSVRGARNQPQHF	TGTGCCAGCAGCGTTCGAGGCGCAAGGAATCAGCCCCAGCATTTT
-	-	TRBV18	TRBJ1-3	CASSPSSSATLSGNTIYF	TGTGCCAGCTCACCAAGTTCGTCAGCGACCCTCTCTGGAAACACCATATATTTT
-	few	TRBV18	TRBJ2-2	CASSQTGELFF	TGTGCCAGCTCCCAAACCGGGGAGCTGTTTTTT
TRBD2	-	TRBV3-1/TRBV3-2	TRBJ2-1	CASSQDLRLANHNEQFF	TGTGCCAGCAGCCAAGACCTCCGACTAGCGAACCACAATGAGCAGTTCTTC
-	once	TRBV6-1	TRBJ1-5	CASSARPGGVRQPQHF	TGTGCCAGCAGTGCTCGACCCGGCGGGGTTCGTCAGCCCCAGCATTTT
TRBD1	-	TRBV5-1	TRBJ1-1	CASSSGTENTEAFF	TGCGCCAGCAGCTCAGGGACAGAAAACACTGAAGCTTTCTTT
-	-	TRBV12-5	TRBJ2-7	CASVQGIAGFYEQYF	TGTGCTAGTGTTCAGGGGATAGCGGGTTTCTACGAGCAGTACTTC
TRBD2	-	TRBV27	TRBJ2-7	CASSLIAGEAYEQYF	TGTGCCAGCAGTTTGATAGCGGGAGAGGCCTACGAGCAGTACTTC
-	-	TRBV9	TRBJ1-2	CASSAITTHTF	TGTGCCAGCAGCGCCATCACTACACACACCTTC
-	-	TRBV7-8	TRBJ2-1	CASSQTDSPLSEQFF	TGTGCCAGCAGCCAGACGGACAGCCCCCTGAGTGAGCAGTTCTTC
-	-	TRBV5-8	TRBJ1-3	CASSSGFSGNTIYF	TGTGCCAGCAGCTCAGGATTCTCTGGAAACACCATATATTTT
TRBD1	once	TRBV28	TRBJ1-5	CASTLNRGSNQPQHF	TGTGCCAGCACCCTAAACAGGGGTAGCAATCAGCCCCAGCATTTT
-	-	TRBV19	TRBJ1-6	CAIPYEFNSPLHF	TGTGCCATCCCCTATGAGTTTAATTCACCCCTCCACTTT
-	-	TRBV27	TRBJ1-5	CASRAMGLHQPQHF	TGTGCCAGCAGGGCTATGGGGCTTCATCAGCCCCAGCATTTT
TRBD1	-	TRBV2	TRBJ1-2	CASRQGGAWTF	TGTGCCAGCAGACAGGGGGGTGCCTGGACCTTC
TRBD1	-	TRBV7-3	TRBJ1-3	CASSQHGTGLSGNTIYF	TGTGCCAGCAGCCAGCATGGGACAGGACTATCTGGAAACACCATATATTTT
TRBD1	once	TRBV19	TRBJ1-1	CASSPSRDRGGAEAFF	TGTGCCAGTAGTCCGTCCCGGGACAGGGGTGGCGCTGAAGCTTTCTTT
-	-	TRBV29-1	TRBJ2-7	CSVSLDYEQYF	TGCAGCGTTTCCCTAGACTACGAGCAGTACTTC
TRBD1	-	TRBV3-1/TRBV3-2	TRBJ2-5	CASSHTGTGGIRYQETQYF	TGTGCCAGCAGCCATACCGGGACAGGGGGGATTCGGTACCAAGAGACCCAGTACTTC
-	-	TRBV24-1	TRBJ1-1	CATSNKGETEAFF	TGTGCCACCTCAAATAAGGGGGAGACTGAAGCTTTCTTT
-	-	TRBV11-2	TRBJ1-1	CASSLGQVFEAFF	TGTGCCAGCAGCTTAGGGCAGGTTTTTGAAGCTTTCTTT
-	-	TRBV18	TRBJ2-7	CASSPTGIYEQYF	TGTGCCAGCTCACCGACAGGAATCTACGAGCAGTACTTC
TRBD2	once	TRBV12-5	TRBJ2-7	CASGLVQDVLMGLAGGRSYEQYF	TGTGCTAGTGGTTTGGTACAAGATGTTTTAATGGGACTAGCGGGAGGCCGATCCTACGAGCAGTACTTC
-	few	TRBV4-2	TRBJ1-2	CASSPEGVDYGYTF	TGTGCCAGCAGCCCCGAGGGGGTTGACTATGGCTACACCTTC
-	-	TRBV7-3	TRBJ1-1	CASSPPGGKNTEAFF	TGTGCCAGCAGCCCGCCCGGGGGGAAGAACACTGAAGCTTTCTTT
TRBD2	-	TRBV7-3	TRBJ2-1	CASSLLAGTYNEQFF	TGTGCCAGCAGCTTACTAGCGGGCACCTACAATGAGCAGTTCTTC
-	once	TRBV11-3	TRBJ1-3	CASSLDGQISGNTIYF	TGTGCCAGCAGCTTAGATGGGCAGATCTCTGGAAACACCATATATTTT
-	-	TRBV5-1	TRBJ1-1	CASSLEGVRTEAFF	TGCGCCAGCAGCTTGGAAGGGGTTCGAACTGAAGCTTTCTTT
TRBD2	-	TRBV28	TRBJ2-7	CASSLSSFSGISYEQYF	TGTGCCAGCAGTTTATCGAGCTTCAGCGGGATCTCCTACGAGCAGTACTTC
TRBD1	-	TRBV15	TRBJ2-6	CATSRDRDSSGANVLTF	TGTGCCACCAGCAGAGATCGGGACAGCTCTGGGGCCAACGTCCTGACTTTC
TRBD1	-	TRBV19	TRBJ1-5	CASKDRVGNQPQHF	TGTGCCAGCAAGGACAGGGTAGGAAATCAGCCCCAGCATTTT
-	-	TRBV7-9	TRBJ1-2	CASSHTLMVYGYTF	TGTGCCAGCAGCCACACATTAATGGTATATGGCTACACCTTC
TRBD2	-	TRBV2	TRBJ2-2	CASSGLAGGSGELFF	TGTGCCAGCAGTGGTCTAGCGGGAGGGTCCGGGGAGCTGTTTTTT
TRBD1	-	TRBV5-5	TRBJ1-5	CASSSGTGGSNQPQHF	TGTGCCAGCAGCTCCGGGACAGGGGGCTCCAATCAGCCCCAGCATTTT
-	-	TRBV4-2	TRBJ1-1	CASSQVAQGRKNTEAFF	TGTGCCAGCAGCCAAGTAGCTCAGGGGCGGAAGAACACTGAAGCTTTCTTT
TRBD1	-	TRBV5-1	TRBJ2-1	CASSLEGTGDHEQFF	TGCGCCAGCAGCTTGGAGGGGACAGGGGATCATGAGCAGTTCTTC
TRBD1	-	TRBV5-8	TRBJ1-2	CASSSYGQAPYGYTF	TGTGCCAGCAGCTCCTACGGACAGGCGCCCTATGGCTACACCTTC
TRBD1	-	TRBV28	TRBJ2-2	CASSFHPSPGGTGELFF	TGTGCCAGCAGTTTTCATCCGAGCCCAGGGGGCACCGGGGAGCTGTTTTTT
-	-	TRBV3-1/TRBV3-2	TRBJ2-5	CASSHSLAAQETQYF	TGTGCCAGCAGCCACTCTTTAGCGGCCCAAGAGACCCAGTACTTC
-	-	TRBV21-1	TRBJ2-1	CASSKESQGTYNEQFF	TGTGCCAGCAGCAAAGAGTCACAGGGTACCTACAATGAGCAGTTCTTC
TRBD2	-	TRBV6-4	TRBJ2-2	CASSGLADTGELFF	TGTGCCAGCAGTGGCCTAGCGGACACCGGGGAGCTGTTTTTT
TRBD2	-	TRBV2	TRBJ2-7	CASRTGGGPHEQYF	TGTGCCAGCAGGACGGGAGGTGGTCCCCACGAGCAGTACTTC
TRBD1	-	TRBV19	TRBJ1-5	CASRDRGSREPQHF	TGTGCCAGTAGGGACAGGGGGAGTCGGGAGCCCCAGCATTTT
TRBD1	-	TRBV25-1	TRBJ2-5	CASSPTGGKGQETQYF	TGTGCCAGCAGTCCTACAGGGGGAAAGGGCCAAGAGACCCAGTACTTC
-	-	TRBV7-2	TRBJ1-5	CASSLDSGQPQHF	TGTGCCAGCAGCTTAGACAGCGGTCAGCCCCAGCATTTT
-	-	TRBV13	TRBJ1-3	CASSSRSGVDRNTIYF	TGTGCCAGCAGCTCCAGGTCGGGGGTCGATCGAAACACCATATATTTT
TRBD1	once	TRBV18	TRBJ2-7	CASSQPGQLSYEQYF	TGTGCCAGCTCGCAGCCGGGACAGCTTTCCTACGAGCAGTACTTC
-	few	TRBV7-9	TRBJ1-2	CASSLSADFNYGYTF	TGTGCCAGCAGCTTAAGCGCAGACTTTAACTATGGCTACACCTTC
-	few	TRBV5-1	TRBJ2-2	CASSLSVNTGELFF	TGCGCCAGCAGCTTGTCGGTGAACACCGGGGAGCTGTTTTTT
-	-	TRBV10-3	TRBJ1-1	CAISTDVNSEAFF	TGTGCCATCAGTACAGATGTTAACTCTGAAGCTTTCTTT
-	-	TRBV30	TRBJ1-2	CAWRESNNYGYTF	TGTGCCTGGAGAGAAAGCAATAACTATGGCTACACCTTC
TRBD1	-	TRBV19	TRBJ1-5	CASSRGQGAIQPQHF	TGTGCCAGTAGTAGAGGACAGGGGGCGATTCAGCCCCAGCATTTT
-	-	TRBV27	TRBJ1-6	CASSLGPQGSGSPLHF	TGTGCCAGCAGTTTAGGTCCCCAGGGCTCTGGTTCACCCCTCCACTTT
-	-	TRBV28	TRBJ1-5	CASRSRRNQPQHF	TGTGCCAGCAGGAGCAGGAGGAATCAGCCCCAGCATTTT
TRBD1	-	TRBV19	TRBJ1-2	CASSIGTGSLYNYGYTF	TGTGCCAGTAGTATAGGGACAGGGAGTTTATATAACTATGGCTACACCTTC
TRBD1	-	TRBV27	TRBJ2-1	CASSLRSWDRAYNEQFF	TGTGCCAGCAGTTTACGTAGTTGGGACAGGGCCTACAATGAGCAGTTCTTC
-	few	TRBV6-5	TRBJ2-3	CASTPLTSTDTQYF	TGTGCCAGCACTCCCCTGACTAGCACAGATACGCAGTATTTT
-	-	TRBV28	TRBJ1-6	CASHKGGDYNSPLHF	TGTGCCTCACATAAAGGAGGGGATTACAATTCACCCCTCCACTTT
TRBD1	-	TRBV19	TRBJ1-2	CATTLKGAGGYTF	TGTGCCACAACTCTTAAGGGGGCGGGTGGCTACACCTTC